This T cell receptor beta chain was retrieved from a study of T cell changes during pregnancy in multiple sclerosis. The table came from immunoSEQ multiplex PCR; TCRdb's copy has only in-frame clones and leaves some out. This table holds about 41,000 clones, 85% to 95% found once. The CDR3 extends over 15 amino acids. Trimming shortened V by 4 bases and J by 4 bases, and 17 bases separated the two germline ends. The germline gives CDR1 MDHEN, CDR2 SYDVKM. The V and J genes are TRBV28 and TRBJ2-7; no clear D gene. The origin of this receptor is a female donor with multiple sclerosis, enrolled in a pregnancy study. Source: CD8+ T cells from peripheral blood mononuclear cells, taken in the third trimester of pregnancy. Written as DNA, the CDR3 is TGTGCCAGCAGTTACCCATCCGAGATCGAGTACGAGCAGTACTTC. This translates into CASSYPSEIEYEQYF.